This TCR beta chain was sequenced for a study of shared clonotypes between healthy human individuals. Findings and caveats of the study: Sampling involved blood alone; tissue repertoires likely differ.

Profiled with immunoSEQ multiplex PCR; TCRdb holds only in-frame clones, not every one. The sample lists around 990,000 clones; about 72% were seen once. As regards this clone: Antigen unknown.

Germline values: CDR1 SQVTM, CDR2 ANQGSEA. Trimming removed 7 bases at V and 4 bases at J, with 22 bases between. The CDR3 covers 15 residues. Material for sequencing was memory CD4+ T cells from PBMCs. Subset described: CD45RA-negative fraction. This TCR derives from a man aged 18 to 29 in good health. Some clones in this sample may be carry-over from other donors' samples. The V call is TRBV29-1, the J call TRBJ2-5, with unresolved D. CDR3 sequence: CSAKTLEAARETQYF. The CDR3, as DNA: TGCAGCGCAAAAACCCTTGAAGCCGCGCGAGAGACCCAGTACTTC.